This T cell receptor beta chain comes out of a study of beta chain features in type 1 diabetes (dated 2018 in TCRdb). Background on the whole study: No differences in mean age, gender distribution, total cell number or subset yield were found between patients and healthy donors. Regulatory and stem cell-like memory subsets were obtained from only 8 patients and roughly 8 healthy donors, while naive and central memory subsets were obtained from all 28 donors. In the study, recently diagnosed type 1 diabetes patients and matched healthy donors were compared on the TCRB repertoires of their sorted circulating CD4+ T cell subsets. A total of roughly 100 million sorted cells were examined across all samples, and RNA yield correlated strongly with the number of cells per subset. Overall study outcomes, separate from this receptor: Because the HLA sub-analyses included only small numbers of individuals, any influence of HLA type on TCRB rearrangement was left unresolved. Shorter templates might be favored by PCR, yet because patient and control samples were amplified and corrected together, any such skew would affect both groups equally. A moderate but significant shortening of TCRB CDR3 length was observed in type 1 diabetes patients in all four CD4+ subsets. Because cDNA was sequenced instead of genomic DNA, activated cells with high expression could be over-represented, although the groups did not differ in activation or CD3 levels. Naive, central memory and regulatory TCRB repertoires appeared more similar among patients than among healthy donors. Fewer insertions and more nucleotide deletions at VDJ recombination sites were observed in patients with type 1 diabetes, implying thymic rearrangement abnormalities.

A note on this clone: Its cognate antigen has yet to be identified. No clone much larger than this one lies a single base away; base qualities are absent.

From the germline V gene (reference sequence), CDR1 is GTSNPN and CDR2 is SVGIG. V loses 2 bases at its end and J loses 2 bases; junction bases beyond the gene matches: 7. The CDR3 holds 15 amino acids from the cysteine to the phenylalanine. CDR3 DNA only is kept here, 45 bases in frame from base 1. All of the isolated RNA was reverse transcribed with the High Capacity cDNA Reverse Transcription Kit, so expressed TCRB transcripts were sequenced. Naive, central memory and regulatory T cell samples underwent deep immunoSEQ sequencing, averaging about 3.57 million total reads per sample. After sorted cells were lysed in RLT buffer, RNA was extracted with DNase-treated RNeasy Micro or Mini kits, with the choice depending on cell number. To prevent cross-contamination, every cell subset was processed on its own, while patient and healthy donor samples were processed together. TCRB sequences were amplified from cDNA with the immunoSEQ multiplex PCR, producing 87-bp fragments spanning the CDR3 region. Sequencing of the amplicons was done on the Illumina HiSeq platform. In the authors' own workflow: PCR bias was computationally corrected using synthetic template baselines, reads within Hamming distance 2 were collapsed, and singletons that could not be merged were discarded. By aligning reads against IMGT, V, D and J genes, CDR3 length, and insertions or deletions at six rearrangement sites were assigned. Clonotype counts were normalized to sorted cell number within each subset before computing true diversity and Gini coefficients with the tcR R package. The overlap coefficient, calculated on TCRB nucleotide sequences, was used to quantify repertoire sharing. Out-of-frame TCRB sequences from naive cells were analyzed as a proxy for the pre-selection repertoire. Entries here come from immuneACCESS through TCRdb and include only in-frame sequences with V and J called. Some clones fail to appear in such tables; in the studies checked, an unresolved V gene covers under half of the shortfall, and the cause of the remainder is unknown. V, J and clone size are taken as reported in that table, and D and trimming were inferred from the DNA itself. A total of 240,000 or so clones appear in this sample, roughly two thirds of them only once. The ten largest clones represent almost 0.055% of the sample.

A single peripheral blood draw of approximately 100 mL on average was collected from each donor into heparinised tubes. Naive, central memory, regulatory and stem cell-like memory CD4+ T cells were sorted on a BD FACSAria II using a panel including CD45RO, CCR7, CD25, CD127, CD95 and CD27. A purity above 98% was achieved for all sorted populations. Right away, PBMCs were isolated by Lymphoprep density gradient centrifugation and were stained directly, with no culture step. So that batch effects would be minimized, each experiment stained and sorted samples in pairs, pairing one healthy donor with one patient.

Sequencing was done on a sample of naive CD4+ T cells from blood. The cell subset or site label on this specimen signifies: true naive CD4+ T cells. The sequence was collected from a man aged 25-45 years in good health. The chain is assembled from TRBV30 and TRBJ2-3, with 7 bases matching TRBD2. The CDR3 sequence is CAWSSGLAATDTQYF. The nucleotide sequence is TGTGCCTGGAGTAGCGGGCTAGCGGCCACAGATACGCAGTATTTT. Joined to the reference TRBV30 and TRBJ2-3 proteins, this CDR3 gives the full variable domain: SQTIHQWPATLVQPVGSPLSLECTVEGTSNPNLYWYRQAAGRGLQLLFYSVGIGQISSEVPQNLSASRPQDRQFILSSKKLLLSDSGFYLCAWSSGLAATDTQYFGPGTRLTVL.